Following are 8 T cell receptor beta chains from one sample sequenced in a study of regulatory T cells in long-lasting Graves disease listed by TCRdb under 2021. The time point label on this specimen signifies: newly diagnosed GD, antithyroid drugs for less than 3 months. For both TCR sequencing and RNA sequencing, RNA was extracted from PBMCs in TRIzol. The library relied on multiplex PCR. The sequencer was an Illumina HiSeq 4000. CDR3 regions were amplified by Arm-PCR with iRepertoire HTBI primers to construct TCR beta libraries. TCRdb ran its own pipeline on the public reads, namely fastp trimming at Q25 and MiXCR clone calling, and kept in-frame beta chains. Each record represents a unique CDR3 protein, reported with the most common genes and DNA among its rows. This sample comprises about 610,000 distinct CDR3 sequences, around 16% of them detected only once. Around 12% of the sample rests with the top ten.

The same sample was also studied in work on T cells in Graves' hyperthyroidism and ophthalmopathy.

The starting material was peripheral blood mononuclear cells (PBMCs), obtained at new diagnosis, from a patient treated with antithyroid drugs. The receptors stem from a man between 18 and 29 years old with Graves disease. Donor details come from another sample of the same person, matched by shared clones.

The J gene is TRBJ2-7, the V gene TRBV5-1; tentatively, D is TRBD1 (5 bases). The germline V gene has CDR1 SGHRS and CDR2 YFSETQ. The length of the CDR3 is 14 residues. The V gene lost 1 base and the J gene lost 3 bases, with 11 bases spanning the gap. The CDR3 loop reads CASSLRTRNYEQYF. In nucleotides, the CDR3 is TGCGCCAGCAGCTTGAGGACACGCAACTACGAGCAGTACTTC. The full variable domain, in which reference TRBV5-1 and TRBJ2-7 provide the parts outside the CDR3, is KAGVTQTPRYLIKTRGQQVTLSCSPISGHRSVSWYQQTPGQGLQFLFEYFSETQRNKGNFPGRFSGRQFSNSRSEMNVSTLELGDSALYLCASSLRTRNYEQYFGPGTRLTVT.

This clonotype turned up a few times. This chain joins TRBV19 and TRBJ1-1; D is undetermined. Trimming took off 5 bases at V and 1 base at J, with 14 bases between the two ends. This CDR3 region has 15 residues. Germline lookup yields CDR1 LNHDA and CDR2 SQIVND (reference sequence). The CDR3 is CASSPSGLRNTEAFF. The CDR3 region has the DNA TGTGCCAGTAGTCCGTCGGGCCTCAGGAACACTGAAGCTTTCTTT.

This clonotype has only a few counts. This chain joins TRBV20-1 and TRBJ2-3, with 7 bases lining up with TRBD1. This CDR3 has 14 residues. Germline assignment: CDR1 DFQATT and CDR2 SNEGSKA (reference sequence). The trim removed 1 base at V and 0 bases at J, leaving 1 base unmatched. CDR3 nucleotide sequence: TGCAGTGCTAGAGTCAGGGGGAGCACAGATACGCAGTATTTT. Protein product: CSARVRGSTDTQYF.

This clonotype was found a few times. CDR3: CASSSSSGNEQFF. The DNA of the CDR3 is TGTGCCAGCAGCTCATCAAGCGGGAATGAGCAGTTCTTC. This rearrangement joins TRBV7-3 to TRBJ2-1; perhaps TRBD2 as D (6 bases). Trimming removed 4 bases at V and 7 bases at J, with 11 bases between. This CDR3 region has 13 residues. Germline CDR1 reads SGHTA; CDR2 reads FQGTGA.

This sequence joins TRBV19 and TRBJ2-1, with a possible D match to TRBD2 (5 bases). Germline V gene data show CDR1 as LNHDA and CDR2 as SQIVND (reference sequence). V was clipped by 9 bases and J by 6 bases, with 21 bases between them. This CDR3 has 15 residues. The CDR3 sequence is CASSLGGSPLNEQFF. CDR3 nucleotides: TGTGCCAGCTCTCTGGGCGGGTCCCCCCTCAATGAGCAGTTCTTC.

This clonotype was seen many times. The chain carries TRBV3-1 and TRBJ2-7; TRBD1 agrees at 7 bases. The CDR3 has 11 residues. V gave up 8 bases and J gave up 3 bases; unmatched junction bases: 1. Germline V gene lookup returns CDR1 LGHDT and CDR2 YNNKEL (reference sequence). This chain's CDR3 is CASRQGYEQYF. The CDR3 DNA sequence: TGTGCCAGCCGACAGGGCTACGAGCAGTACTTC.

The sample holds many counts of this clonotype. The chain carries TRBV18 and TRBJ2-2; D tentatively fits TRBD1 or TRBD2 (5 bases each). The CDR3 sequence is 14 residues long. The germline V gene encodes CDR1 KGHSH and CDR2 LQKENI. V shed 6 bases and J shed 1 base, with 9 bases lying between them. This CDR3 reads CASSEGQNTGELFF. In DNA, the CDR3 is TGTGCCAGCTCCGAGGGGCAGAACACCGGGGAGCTGTTTTTT.

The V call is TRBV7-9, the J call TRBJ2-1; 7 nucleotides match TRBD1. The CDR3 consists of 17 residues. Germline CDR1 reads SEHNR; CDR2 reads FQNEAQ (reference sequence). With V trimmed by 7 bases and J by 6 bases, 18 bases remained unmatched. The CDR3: CASNDRVGVTNVNEQFF. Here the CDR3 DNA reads TGTGCCAGCAACGACAGGGTGGGGGTGACAAACGTCAATGAGCAGTTCTTC. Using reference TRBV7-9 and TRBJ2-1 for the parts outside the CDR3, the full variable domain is DTGVSQNPRHKITKRGQNVTFRCDPISEHNRLYWYRQTLGQGPEFLTYFQNEAQLEKSRLLSDRFSAERPKGSFSTLEIQRTEQGDSAMYLCASNDRVGVTNVNEQFFGPGTRLTVL.